The TCR beta chain under discussion was sequenced for a study of control samples from healthy donors and cancer patients. Clones were read by immunoSEQ multiplex PCR, and TCRdb kept only the in-frame ones, dropping some. This sample has fewer than 120,000 clones, with approximately 88% found just once. The sequence came from a woman aged 60 to 75 with lung cancer. Sequenced sample: PBMCs.

For the CDR3, the DNA is TGTGCCAGCAGTTACAGGGAACTGAGCTCCTACAATGAGCAGTTCTTC. Protein product: CASSYRELSSYNEQFF. The chain combines TRBV2 with TRBJ2-1; tentative D call: TRBD1 (6 bases). There are 16 residues in the CDR3. V shed 5 bases and J shed 0 bases, with 14 bases lying between them. CDR1 and CDR2 from the germline V gene are SNHLY and FYNNEI.